These T cell receptor beta chains were read from a single sample in a study of OX40 agonist ivuxolimab in advanced cancers. Using immunoSEQ multiplex PCR, the repertoire was profiled, and TCRdb retains in-frame clones only, with some absent. The sample yields tens of thousands of clones, roughly 86% seen once. The sequencing used CD4+ or CD8+ T cells sorted from blood, collected in a trial of the OX40 agonist ivuxolimab. These receptors originate from an adult with an advanced solid tumor such as melanoma, head and neck, liver or kidney cancer. Each CDR3 is given with its conserved first and last residue. The order of the fields is V gene, CDR3 protein.

v_gene: TRBV5-1
CDR3aa: CASGAGQVYEQYF

v_gene: TRBV28
CDR3aa: CASSLRGPTYEQYF

v_gene: TRBV27
CDR3aa: CASSFGFTSTDTQYF

v_gene: TRBV2
CDR3aa: CASSHRVYEQYF

v_gene: TRBV29-1
CDR3aa: CSAWTGAFEKLFF

v_gene: TRBV9
CDR3aa: CASSVGTANYGYTF

v_gene: TRBV27
CDR3aa: CASSLGDTQYF

v_gene: TRBV7-2
CDR3aa: CASSLGAVRAGGYTF

v_gene: TRBV11-2
CDR3aa: CASSLVPTDTQYF

v_gene: TRBV7-2
CDR3aa: CASSWTLMNTEAFF

v_gene: TRBV7-2
CDR3aa: CASSPRTGLSYEQYF

v_gene: TRBV5-1
CDR3aa: CASSYRRPNTEAFF

v_gene: TRBV6-6
CDR3aa: CASRRDFQSYEQYF

v_gene: TRBV6-5
CDR3aa: CASSSTQGTGELFF

v_gene: TRBV6-5
CDR3aa: CASSFGGRGPSYEQYF

v_gene: TRBV28
CDR3aa: CASRAGPNTEAFF

v_gene: TRBV11-2
CDR3aa: CASSLDIEKLFF

v_gene: TRBV7-9
CDR3aa: CASSRQGGNSPLHF

v_gene: TRBV11-3
CDR3aa: CASGRGPYNEQFF

v_gene: TRBV10-3
CDR3aa: CAISGTYEQYF

v_gene: TRBV2
CDR3aa: CASRAGTGVHQPQHF

v_gene: TRBV4-1
CDR3aa: CASSHFTGDPDTQYF

v_gene: TRBV2
CDR3aa: CASSQQQGFSNQPQHF

v_gene: TRBV19
CDR3aa: CASSRQGPLYGYTF

v_gene: TRBV27
CDR3aa: CASSGTSGTDTQYF

v_gene: TRBV30
CDR3aa: CAWSARTGRTDTQYF

v_gene: TRBV28
CDR3aa: CASSSNRGRSPLHF

v_gene: TRBV10-1
CDR3aa: CASSEGGAYEQYF

v_gene: TRBV5-4
CDR3aa: CASSFGGLNEQFF

v_gene: TRBV10-1
CDR3aa: CASSLGLRETQYF

v_gene: TRBV5-1
CDR3aa: CASSSLSGDTQYF

v_gene: TRBV5-5
CDR3aa: CASSLDWGGSSTYGYTF

v_gene: TRBV19
CDR3aa: CASSTGPSNEKLFF

v_gene: TRBV6-1
CDR3aa: CASTTGGDPTQPQHF

v_gene: TRBV7-9
CDR3aa: CASSLAQGAYNEQFF

v_gene: TRBV5-6
CDR3aa: CASSLEGGGSYEQYF

v_gene: TRBV2
CDR3aa: CASSRGEEEKLFF

v_gene: TRBV5-6
CDR3aa: CASSFFGEGNTEAFF

v_gene: TRBV28
CDR3aa: CASIPRGLLFWEQYF

v_gene: TRBV6-4
CDR3aa: CASSSRTGELFF

v_gene: TRBV25-1
CDR3aa: CASSERGADGYTF

v_gene: TRBV7-8
CDR3aa: CASSFLTSGSYEQYF

v_gene: TRBV7-9
CDR3aa: CASSLALASGRLYQETQYF

v_gene: TRBV5-1
CDR3aa: CASSAEPETTEAFF

v_gene: TRBV5-4
CDR3aa: CASSREDTQYF

v_gene: TRBV7-2
CDR3aa: CASSWGGQGSEQYF

v_gene: TRBV19
CDR3aa: CASNRWKGYGYTF

v_gene: TRBV28
CDR3aa: CASTRDSFNSPLHF

v_gene: TRBV9
CDR3aa: CASTPLAESQETQYF

v_gene: TRBV25-1
CDR3aa: CASSGFGVRGLAETQYF

v_gene: TRBV7-8
CDR3aa: CASSVRTGLTEAFF

v_gene: TRBV19
CDR3aa: CASGPASGTETQYF

v_gene: TRBV6-1
CDR3aa: CASSPNRVGEQFF

v_gene: TRBV21-1
CDR3aa: CASSAISRLATNRTDTQYF

v_gene: TRBV29-1
CDR3aa: CSVEDRQYQETQYF

v_gene: TRBV5-8
CDR3aa: CASSLGTSGSYNEQFF

v_gene: TRBV4-2
CDR3aa: CASSHTQLGGGEQYF